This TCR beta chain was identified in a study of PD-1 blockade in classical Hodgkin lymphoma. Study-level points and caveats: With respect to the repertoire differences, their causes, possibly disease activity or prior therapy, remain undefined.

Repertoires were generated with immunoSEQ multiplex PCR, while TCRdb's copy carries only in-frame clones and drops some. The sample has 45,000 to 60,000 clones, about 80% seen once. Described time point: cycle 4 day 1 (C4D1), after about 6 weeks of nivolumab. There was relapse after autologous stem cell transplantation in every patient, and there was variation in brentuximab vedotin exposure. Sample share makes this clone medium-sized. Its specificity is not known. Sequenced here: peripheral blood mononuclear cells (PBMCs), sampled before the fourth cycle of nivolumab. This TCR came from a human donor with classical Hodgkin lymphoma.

CDR3 coding DNA: TGTGCCAGCAGTTTATCGGCAGGTCTAAATTCACCCCTCCACTTT. It is translated as CASSLSAGLNSPLHF. The chain has TRBV28 and TRBJ1-6; D is unclear. The CDR3 runs to 15 residues. The germline gives CDR1 MDHEN, CDR2 SYDVKM. Trimming took off 1 base at V and 7 bases at J, with 11 bases between the two ends.